The clone carrying this T cell receptor (beta chain) was observed many times. Its antigen remains unidentified. The data originate from a study of regulatory T cells in long-lasting Graves disease. Study-level results: A limited number of samples was an acknowledged limitation.

CDR3 length: 15 residues. Germline V lookup: CDR1 SGHRS, CDR2 YFSETQ. V was clipped by 8 bases and J by 1 base; unmatched bases: 10. The time point here: newly diagnosed GD, antithyroid drugs for less than 3 months. Generation of the TCR library employed RNA extracted from PBMCs. Construction of TCR beta libraries relied on iRepertoire HTBI primers and on Arm-PCR targeting CDR3 regions. MiXCR was run by TCRdb on the multiplex PCR reads, yielding one entry per CDR3 protein. The sample carries about 470,000 distinct CDR3 sequences, around 14% recorded once. This sample was also put to use in a study of T cells in Graves' hyperthyroidism and ophthalmopathy.

This specimen consisted of peripheral blood mononuclear cells (PBMCs), obtained at new diagnosis, from a patient treated with antithyroid drugs. This TCR derives from a woman aged 30 to 39 with Graves disease. The chain uses TRBV5-1 and TRBJ2-3, with 7 bases fitting TRBD2. CDR3 sequence: CASSLTSVGTDTQYF. The CDR3, as DNA: TGCGCCAGTTCGTTAACTAGCGTGGGCACAGATACGCAGTATTTT.